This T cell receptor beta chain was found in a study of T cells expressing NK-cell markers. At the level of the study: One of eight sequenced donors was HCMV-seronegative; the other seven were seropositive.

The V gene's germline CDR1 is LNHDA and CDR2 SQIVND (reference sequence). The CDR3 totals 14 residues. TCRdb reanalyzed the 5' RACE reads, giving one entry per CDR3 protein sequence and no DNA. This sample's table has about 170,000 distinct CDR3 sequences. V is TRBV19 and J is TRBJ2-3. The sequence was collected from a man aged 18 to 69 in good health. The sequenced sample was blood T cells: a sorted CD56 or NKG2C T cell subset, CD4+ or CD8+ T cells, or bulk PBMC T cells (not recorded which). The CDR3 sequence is CASSIYGSTDTQYF.